These 5 T cell receptor beta chains were all obtained from the same sample, sequenced in a study of T-cell memory formation after mild COVID-19 (dated by TCRdb to about 2021). The library relied on 5' RACE. Sequencing was performed on an Illumina NovaSeq 6000. TCRdb's own reprocessing of the public reads used fastp at Q25 and MiXCR and kept productive beta chains. Duplicate CDR3 protein sequences are folded into a single record with the most common DNA and genes. The sample table shows 120,000 to 150,000 distinct CDR3 sequences, and roughly 21% are seen once. The ten top clones hold around 2% of the sample. The sample was PBMCs or a T cell subset sorted from them (not recorded which). These receptors all stem from an adult woman who had mild COVID-19 (a few samples of this study predate the infection). The sample titles of this study are shuffled in the database, so cell type and time point are left out; the donor was told from shared clones.

The chain couples TRBV12-3 or TRBV12-4 to TRBJ2-7; tentative D call: TRBD2 (6 bases). The CDR3 totals 16 residues. The V end was cut by 4 bases, the J end by 0 bases, with 16 bases between. CDR3 sequence reads: CASSSTRDSSSYEQYF. The CDR3 DNA reads TGTGCCAGCAGTTCGACCCGGGACTCTAGCTCCTACGAGCAGTACTTC.

This clonotype came up a few times. The CDR3 DNA reads TGTGCCAGCAGATCGGGAGCGGGGACCGGGGAGCTGTTTTTT. Its translation: CASRSGAGTGELFF. The chain recombines TRBV7-9 with TRBJ2-2; 7 bases fit TRBD2. Per the germline V gene, CDR1 is SEHNR and CDR2 is FQNEAQ (reference sequence). The CDR3 runs 14 residues. Germline trimming cut 6 bases from V and 5 bases from J; bases unmatched to any gene: 6.

In its sample, this clonotype was seen a few times. The chain uses TRBV12-5 and TRBJ2-2; D remains unclear. The CDR3 contains 13 residues. V was cut by 2 bases and J by 7 bases, with 8 bases left in between. The germline V gene has CDR1 LGHNT and CDR2 FRNRAP. This CDR3 is CASGLTDIGELFF. For the CDR3, the DNA is TGTGCTAGTGGTTTGACCGACATCGGGGAGCTGTTTTTT.

This chain joins TRBV5-1 and TRBJ2-3; TRBD1 agrees at 7 bases. Germline-derived CDR1 and CDR2 are SGHRS and YFSETQ. The CDR3 loop spans 14 amino acids. Trimming removed 7 bases from V and 0 bases from J; junction bases left unmatched: 5. DNA of the CDR3: TGCGCCAGCGGCAGGGGACAGAGCACAGATACGCAGTATTTT. Protein sequence: CASGRGQSTDTQYF. The variable domain in full, completed from reference TRBV5-1 and TRBJ2-3, reads KAGVTQTPRYLIKTRGQQVTLSCSPISGHRSVSWYQQTPGQGLQFLFEYFSETQRNKGNFPGRFSGRQFSNSRSEMNVSTLELGDSALYLCASGRGQSTDTQYFGPGTRLTVL.

The J gene is TRBJ2-1, the V gene TRBV20-1; D ambiguous. With 6 bases removed from V and 4 bases from J, the gap between germline ends came to 10 bases. This CDR3 has 12 amino acids. From germline, CDR1 is DFQATT and CDR2 SNEGSKA (reference sequence). The CDR3 is CSAVRKYNEQFF. CDR3 nucleotides: TGCAGTGCGGTACGGAAGTACAATGAGCAGTTCTTC.